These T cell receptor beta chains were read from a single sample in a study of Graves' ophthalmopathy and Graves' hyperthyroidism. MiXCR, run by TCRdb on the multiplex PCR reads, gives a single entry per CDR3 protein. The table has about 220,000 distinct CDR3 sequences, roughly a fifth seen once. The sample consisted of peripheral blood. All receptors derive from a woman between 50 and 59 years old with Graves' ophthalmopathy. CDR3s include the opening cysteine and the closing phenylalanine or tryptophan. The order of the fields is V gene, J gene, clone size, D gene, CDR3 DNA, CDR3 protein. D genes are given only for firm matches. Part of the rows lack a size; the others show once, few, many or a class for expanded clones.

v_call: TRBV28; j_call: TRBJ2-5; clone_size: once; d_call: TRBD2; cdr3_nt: TGTGCCAGCAGTAGGGGACTAGCGGGAGGGTTGACCCAGTACTTC; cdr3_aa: CASSRGLAGGLTQYF
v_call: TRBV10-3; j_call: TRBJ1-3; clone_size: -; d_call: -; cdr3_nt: TGTGCCATCAGTGAGGGGGTTACGTATGGAAACACCATATATTTT; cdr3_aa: CAISEGVTYGNTIYF
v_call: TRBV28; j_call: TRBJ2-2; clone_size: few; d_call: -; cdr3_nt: TGTGCCAGCACCCCTGCACAGACTTACACCGGGGAGCTGTTTTTT; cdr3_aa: CASTPAQTYTGELFF
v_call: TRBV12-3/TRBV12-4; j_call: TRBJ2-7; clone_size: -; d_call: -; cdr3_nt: TGTGCCAGCAGGGAAGGGGCTGCGAGCTCCTACGAGCAGTACTTC; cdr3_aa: CASREGAASSYEQYF
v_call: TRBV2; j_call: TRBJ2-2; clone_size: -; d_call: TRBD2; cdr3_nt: TGTGCCAGCAAATCTAGCGGGAGAGTGACCGGGGAGCTGTTTTTT; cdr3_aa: CASKSSGRVTGELFF
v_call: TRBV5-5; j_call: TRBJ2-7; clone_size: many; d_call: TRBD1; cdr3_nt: TGTGCCAGCAGCATCCGACAGGGACAATACGAGCAGTACTTC; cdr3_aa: CASSIRQGQYEQYF
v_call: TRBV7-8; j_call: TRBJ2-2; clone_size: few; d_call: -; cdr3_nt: TGTGCCAGCAGCTGGAACATCGACGCGAACACCGGGGAGCTGTTTTTT; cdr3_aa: CASSWNIDANTGELFF
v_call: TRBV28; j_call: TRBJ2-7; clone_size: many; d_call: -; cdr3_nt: TGTGCCAGCAGACCAACGGGACGCGAAGGCTACGAGCAGTACTTC; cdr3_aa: CASRPTGREGYEQYF
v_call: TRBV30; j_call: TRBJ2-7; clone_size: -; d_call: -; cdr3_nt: TGTGCCTGGAGTGAGGGGGGGCTTCTCTACGAGCAGTACTTC; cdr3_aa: CAWSEGGLLYEQYF
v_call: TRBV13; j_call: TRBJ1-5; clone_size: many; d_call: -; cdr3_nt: TGTGCCAGCAGCTTAGGCCTCGGGGATCAGCCCCAGCATTTT; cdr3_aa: CASSLGLGDQPQHF
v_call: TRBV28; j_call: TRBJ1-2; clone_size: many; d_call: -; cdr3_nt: TGTGCCAGCAGTTTGGCGAAATGGGGGGACTATGGCTACACCTTC; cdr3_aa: CASSLAKWGDYGYTF
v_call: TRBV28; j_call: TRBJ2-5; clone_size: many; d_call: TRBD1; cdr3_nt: TGTGCCAGCAGTCCGGGACAGGGGGCGACCCAGTACTTC; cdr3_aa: CASSPGQGATQYF
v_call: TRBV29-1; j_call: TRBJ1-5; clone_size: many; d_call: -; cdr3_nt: TGCAGCGTTGAGGCACCTAATCAGCCCCAGCATTTT; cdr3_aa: CSVEAPNQPQHF
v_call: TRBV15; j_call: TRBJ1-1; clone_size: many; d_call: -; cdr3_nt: TGTGCCACCAGCAGAGGTGGGGGGTCGGAAGCTTTCTTT; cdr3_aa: CATSRGGGSEAFF
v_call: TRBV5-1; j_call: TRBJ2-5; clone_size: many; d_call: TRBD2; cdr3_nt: TGTGCCAGCAGTTCCCGGACTAGCGGAGGACAAGAGACCCAGTACTTC; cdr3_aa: CASSSRTSGGQETQYF
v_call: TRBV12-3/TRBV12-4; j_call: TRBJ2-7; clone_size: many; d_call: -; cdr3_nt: TGTGCCAGCAGTTTGGTCAACTACGAGCAGTACTTC; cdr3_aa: CASSLVNYEQYF
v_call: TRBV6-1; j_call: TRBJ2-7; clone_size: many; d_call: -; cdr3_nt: TGTGCCAGCAAGGGACTTTCCTACGAGCAGTACTTC; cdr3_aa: CASKGLSYEQYF
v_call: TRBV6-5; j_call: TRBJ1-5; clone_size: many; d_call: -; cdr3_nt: TGTGCCAGCAGTTACGCAGGGCAGCCCCAGCATTTT; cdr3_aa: CASSYAGQPQHF
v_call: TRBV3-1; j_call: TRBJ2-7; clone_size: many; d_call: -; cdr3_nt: TGTGCCAGCAGACCCGGACGCTACTACGAGCAGTACTTC; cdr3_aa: CASRPGRYYEQYF
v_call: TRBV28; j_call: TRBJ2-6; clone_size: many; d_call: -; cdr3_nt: TGTGCCAGCAGCCCGGGGCAGGGAGTGGCTGGGGCCAACGTCCTGACTTTC; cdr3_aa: CASSPGQGVAGANVLTF
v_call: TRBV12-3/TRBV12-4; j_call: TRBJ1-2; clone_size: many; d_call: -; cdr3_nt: TGTGCCAGCAGTTTGGACATCTATGGCTACACCTTC; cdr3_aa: CASSLDIYGYTF
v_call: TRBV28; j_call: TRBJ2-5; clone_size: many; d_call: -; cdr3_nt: TGTGCCAGCAGTTTGCCCAAACAAGAGACCCAGTACTTC; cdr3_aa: CASSLPKQETQYF
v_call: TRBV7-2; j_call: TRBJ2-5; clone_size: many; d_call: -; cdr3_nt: TGTGCCAGCAGCTTACTTTCGGGGGAAGGAGAGACCCAGTACTTC; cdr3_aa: CASSLLSGEGETQYF
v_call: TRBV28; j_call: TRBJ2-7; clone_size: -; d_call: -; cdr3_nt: TGTGCCAGCAGTGGTGAGGGAGGATACTCCTACGAGCAGTACTTC; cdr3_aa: CASSGEGGYSYEQYF
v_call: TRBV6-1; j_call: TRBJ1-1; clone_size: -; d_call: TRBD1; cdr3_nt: TGTGCCAGCAGTACCCGGACAGGAATAAACACTGAAGCTTTCTTT; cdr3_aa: CASSTRTGINTEAFF
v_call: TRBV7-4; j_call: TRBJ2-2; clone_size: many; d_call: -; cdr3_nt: TGTGCCAGCAGCTTAAGGGCGGAGCAACGGAACACCGGGGAGCTGTTTTTT; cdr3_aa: CASSLRAEQRNTGELFF
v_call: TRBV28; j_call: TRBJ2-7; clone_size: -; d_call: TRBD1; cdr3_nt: TGTGCCAGCAGTACCCCCGGGACAGCGCCCTACGAGCAGTACTTC; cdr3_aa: CASSTPGTAPYEQYF
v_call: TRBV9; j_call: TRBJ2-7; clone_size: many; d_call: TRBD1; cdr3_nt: TGTGCCAGCAGCCGTGGACAGGGTAGGGACGAGCAGTACTTC; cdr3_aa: CASSRGQGRDEQYF
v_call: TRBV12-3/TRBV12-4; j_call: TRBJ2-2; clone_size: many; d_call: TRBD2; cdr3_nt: TGTGCCAGCAGTTTAGCGGGAGGGCAAGGGCCTGGGGAGCTGTTTTTT; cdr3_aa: CASSLAGGQGPGELFF
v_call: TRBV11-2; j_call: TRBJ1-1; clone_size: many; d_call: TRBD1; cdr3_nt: TGTGCCAGCAGCTTCCCTCGGGACAGACTGAACACTGAAGCTTTCTTT; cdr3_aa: CASSFPRDRLNTEAFF
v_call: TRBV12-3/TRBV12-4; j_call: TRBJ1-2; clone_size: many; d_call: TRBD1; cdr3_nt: TGTGCCAGCAGTTTTGGTGGCAGGGGCCCAGGGGGCTATGGCTACACCTTC; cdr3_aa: CASSFGGRGPGGYGYTF
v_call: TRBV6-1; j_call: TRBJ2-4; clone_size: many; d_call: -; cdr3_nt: TGTGCCAGCAGTGCCCTTGAAATCGTGGGGCGGAACATTCAGTACTTC; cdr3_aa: CASSALEIVGRNIQYF
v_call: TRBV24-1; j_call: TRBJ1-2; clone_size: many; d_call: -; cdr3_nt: TGTGCCACCAGTGATGGCTACACCTTC; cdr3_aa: CATSDGYTF
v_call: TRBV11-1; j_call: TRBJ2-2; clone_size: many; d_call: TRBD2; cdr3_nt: TGTGCCAGCAGCCCCCTCCGGCTAGCGGACACCGGGGAGCTGTTTTTT; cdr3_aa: CASSPLRLADTGELFF
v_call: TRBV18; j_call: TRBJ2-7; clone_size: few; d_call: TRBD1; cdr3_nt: TGTGCCAGCTCAGCAACAGGGGGCGATTCCTACGAGCAGTACTTC; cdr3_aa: CASSATGGDSYEQYF
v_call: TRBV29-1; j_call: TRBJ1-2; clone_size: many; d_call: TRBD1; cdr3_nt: TGCAGCGTTGAACAGGGGGCAGGTGGCTACACCTTC; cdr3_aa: CSVEQGAGGYTF
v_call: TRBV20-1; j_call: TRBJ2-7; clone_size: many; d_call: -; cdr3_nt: TGCAGTGCTAGAGATCTGCGGGACAACTACGAGCAGTACTTC; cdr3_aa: CSARDLRDNYEQYF
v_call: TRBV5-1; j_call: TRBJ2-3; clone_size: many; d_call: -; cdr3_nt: TGCGCCAGCAGCGTAGGAGTGGGATCGCCAGATACGCAGTATTTT; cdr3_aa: CASSVGVGSPDTQYF
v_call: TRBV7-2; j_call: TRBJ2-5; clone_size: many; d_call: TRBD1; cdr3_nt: TGTGCCAGCAGCTCAAACGGACAGGGATGGGAGACCCAGTACTTC; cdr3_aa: CASSSNGQGWETQYF
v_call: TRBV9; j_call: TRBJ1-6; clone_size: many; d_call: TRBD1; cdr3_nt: TGTGCCAGCAGCGTGCAGGGGGCGAGCTCACCCCTCCACTTT; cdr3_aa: CASSVQGASSPLHF
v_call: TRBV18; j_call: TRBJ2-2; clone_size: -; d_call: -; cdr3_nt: TGTGCCAGCTCACCCGCACTAGTGATGAACACCGGGGAGCTGTTTTTT; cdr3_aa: CASSPALVMNTGELFF
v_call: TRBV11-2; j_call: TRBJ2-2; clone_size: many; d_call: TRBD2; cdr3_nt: TGTGCCAGCAACCCCCCGGGGGGTGGTCACGGGGAGCTGTTTTTT; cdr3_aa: CASNPPGGGHGELFF
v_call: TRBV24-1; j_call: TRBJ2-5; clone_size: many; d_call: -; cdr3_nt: TGTGCCACCAGTGAGCGGGGGACAGGAGGACAAGAGACCCAGTACTTC; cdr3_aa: CATSERGTGGQETQYF
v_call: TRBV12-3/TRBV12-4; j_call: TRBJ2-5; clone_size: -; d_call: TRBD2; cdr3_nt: TGTGCCAGCAGCCAAGAGTGGGGGACTATCCACTTC; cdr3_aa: CASSQEWGTIHF
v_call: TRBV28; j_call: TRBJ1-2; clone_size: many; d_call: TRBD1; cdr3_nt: TGTGCCAGCAGTTTCACCGGGACAGATTATGGCTACACCTTC; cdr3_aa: CASSFTGTDYGYTF
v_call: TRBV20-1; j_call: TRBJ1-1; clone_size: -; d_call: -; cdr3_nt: TGCAGTGCTACACTGGACAGCCGGAACACTGAAGCTTTCTTT; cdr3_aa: CSATLDSRNTEAFF
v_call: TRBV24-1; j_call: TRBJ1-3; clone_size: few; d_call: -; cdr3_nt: TGTGCCACCAGTGATCCCCGGCGGGCAGGCCCTAAACAAAACACCATATATTTT; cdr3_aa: CATSDPRRAGPKQNTIYF
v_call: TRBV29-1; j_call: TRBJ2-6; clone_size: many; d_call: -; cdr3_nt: TGCAGCGTGGCTGGAACTGGGGCCAACGTCCTGACTTTC; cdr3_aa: CSVAGTGANVLTF
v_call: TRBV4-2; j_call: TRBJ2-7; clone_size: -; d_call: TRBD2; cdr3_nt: TGTGCCAGCAGCCCCGGACTAGCGGGAGCCAGCTCCTACGAGCAGTACTTC; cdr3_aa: CASSPGLAGASSYEQYF
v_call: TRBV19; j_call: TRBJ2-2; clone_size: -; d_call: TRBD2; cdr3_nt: TGTGCCAGTAGTATAGTAACTAGCGGGGGCGGGAACACCGGGGAGCTGTTTTTT; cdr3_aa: CASSIVTSGGGNTGELFF
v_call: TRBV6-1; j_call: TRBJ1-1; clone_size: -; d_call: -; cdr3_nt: TGTGCCAGCAGTGAAATGTGGGGAGCTTTCTTT; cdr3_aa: CASSEMWGAFF
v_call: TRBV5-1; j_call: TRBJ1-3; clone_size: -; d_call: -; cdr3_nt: TGCGCCAGCAGGAGTCGTTCAGGATTGAGACTTTGTGGAAACACCATATATTTT; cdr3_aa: CASRSRSGLRLCGNTIYF
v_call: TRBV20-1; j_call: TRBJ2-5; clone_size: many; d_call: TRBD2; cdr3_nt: TGCAGTGCTACCGGGACTAGCGGACCAACGGGAGAGACCCAGTACTTC; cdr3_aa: CSATGTSGPTGETQYF
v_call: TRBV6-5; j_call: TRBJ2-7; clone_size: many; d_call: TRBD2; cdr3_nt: TGTGCCAGCAGCACGATGACTAGCGGGAAAGACGAGCAGTACTTC; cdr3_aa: CASSTMTSGKDEQYF
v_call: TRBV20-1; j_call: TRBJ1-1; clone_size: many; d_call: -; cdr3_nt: TGCAGTGTCCATTCGACAGGGAACACTGAAGCTTTCTTT; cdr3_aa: CSVHSTGNTEAFF